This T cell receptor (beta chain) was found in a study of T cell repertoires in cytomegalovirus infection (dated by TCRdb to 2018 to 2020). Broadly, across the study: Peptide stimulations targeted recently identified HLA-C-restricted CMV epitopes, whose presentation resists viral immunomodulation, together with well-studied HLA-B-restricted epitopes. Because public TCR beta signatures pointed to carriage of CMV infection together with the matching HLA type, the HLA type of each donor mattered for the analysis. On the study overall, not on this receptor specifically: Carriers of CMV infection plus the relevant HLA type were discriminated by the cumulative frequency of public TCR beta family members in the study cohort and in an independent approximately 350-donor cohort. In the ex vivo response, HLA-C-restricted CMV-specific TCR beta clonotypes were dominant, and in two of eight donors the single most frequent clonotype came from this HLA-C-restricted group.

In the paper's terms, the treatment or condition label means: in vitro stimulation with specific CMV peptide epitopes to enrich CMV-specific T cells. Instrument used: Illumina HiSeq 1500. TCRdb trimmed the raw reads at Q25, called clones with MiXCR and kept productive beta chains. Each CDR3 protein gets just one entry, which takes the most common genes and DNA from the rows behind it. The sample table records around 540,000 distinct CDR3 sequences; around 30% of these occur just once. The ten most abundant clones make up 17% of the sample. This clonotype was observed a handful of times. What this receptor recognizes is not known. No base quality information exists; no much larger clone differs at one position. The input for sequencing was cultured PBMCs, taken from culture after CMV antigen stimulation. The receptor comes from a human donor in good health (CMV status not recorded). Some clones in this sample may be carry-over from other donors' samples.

The CDR3 protein is CASSHKSGARTDTQYF. The DNA is TGTGCCAGCAGCCACAAAAGCGGGGCTCGCACAGATACGCAGTATTTT. Recombination linked TRBV12-3 or TRBV12-4 to TRBJ2-3; 7 bases in between match TRBD2. Including cysteine and phenylalanine, the CDR3 has 16 amino acids. Just CDR3 DNA is preserved here, 48 bases in frame from base 1. Germline trimming amounts to 6 bases on V and 1 base on J, with 10 as the count of junction bases outside the gene matches.